The 31 T cell receptor beta chains below were found in one sample sequenced in a study of blood T cell repertoires in COVID-19. The assay was immunoSEQ multiplex PCR, and TCRdb's table has in-frame clones only and misses some. The sample records more than 200,000 clones, 65% to 85% being singletons. The sample comprised peripheral blood. The origin of the receptors is a man between 50 and 59 years old with active or convalescent COVID-19.

The genes are TRBV28 and TRBJ1-2; D gene ambiguous. The germline V and J ends were trimmed by 8 bases and 0 bases, with 13 bases remaining between them. Germline CDR1 reads MDHEN; CDR2 reads SYDVKM. The CDR3 sequence is 14 residues long. In DNA form, the CDR3 reads TGTGCCAGCGCAACAGCCCCTACTAACTATGGCTACACCTTC. This sequence encodes CASATAPTNYGYTF.

The chain couples TRBV3-1 (or the pseudogene TRBV3-2) to TRBJ1-2; a weak D match, TRBD1 (5 bases). Germline V gene sequence: CDR1 LGHDT, CDR2 YNNKEL (reference sequence). The CDR3 loop spans 15 amino acids. Trimming pared 0 bases from V and 7 bases from J, leaving 15 bases between. The CDR3 is CASSQDRAGPRGYTF. The CDR3 nucleotides read TGTGCCAGCAGCCAAGATAGGGCAGGGCCGCGTGGCTACACCTTC.

This chain connects TRBV28 to TRBJ1-2, with a weak D call TRBD1 (6 bases). Germline loops: CDR1 MDHEN, CDR2 SYDVKM. The V end was cut by 5 bases, the J end by 3 bases, with 16 bases between. The CDR3 extends over 15 amino acids. This chain's CDR3 is CASSPGPQGHYGYTF. The CDR3 nucleotides are TGTGCCAGCAGTCCCGGGCCTCAGGGGCACTATGGCTACACCTTC.

V usage is TRBV19 and J usage is TRBJ2-3; 12 bases map to TRBD2. The CDR3 totals 16 residues. The V and J ends lost 5 bases and 5 bases, in that order; junction bases with no gene match: 8. Germline V gene data show CDR1 as LNHDA and CDR2 as SQIVND (reference sequence). The CDR3 loop reads CASSPGLAGLRDTQYF. CDR3 nucleotides: TGTGCCAGTAGTCCAGGACTAGCGGGGCTTCGAGATACGCAGTATTTT.

This chain connects TRBV7-8 to TRBJ2-5, with TRBD1 identical over 10 bases. CDR1 and CDR2 (germline): SGHVS, FQNEAQ. The ends lost 3 bases at V and 2 bases at J; junction bases unmatched: 3. The CDR3 has 15 residues. As DNA, the CDR3 is TGTGCCAGCAGCTTCGACAGGGGGCAGCAAGAGACCCAGTACTTC. Protein product: CASSFDRGQQETQYF.

The chain couples TRBV15 to TRBJ2-2; 10 bases line up with TRBD1. The V and J ends lost 1 base and 7 bases, in that order; junction bases with no gene match: 3. The CDR3 is 15 amino acids. The germline CDR1 and CDR2 sequences are LNHNV and YYDKDF (reference sequence). The chain's CDR3 is CATSRGQGAIGELFF. CDR3 sequence (DNA): TGTGCCACCAGCAGAGGACAGGGGGCGATCGGGGAGCTGTTTTTT.

The chain links TRBV30 to TRBJ1-6; 7 bases agree with TRBD1. V shed 3 bases, J shed 10 bases, and the junction held 6 bases outside the gene matches. The CDR3 length is 13 residues. Per the germline V gene, CDR1 is GTSNPN and CDR2 is SVGIG (reference sequence). This CDR3 is CAWSPGGRSPLHF. In nucleotides, the CDR3 is TGTGCCTGGAGCCCAGGGGGACGCTCACCCCTCCACTTT.

The chain uses TRBV20-1 and TRBJ1-2; a weak D match, TRBD1 (6 bases). Trimming stripped 3 bases from V and 2 bases from J, with 22 bases between. The CDR3 loop spans 17 amino acids. The germline gives CDR1 DFQATT, CDR2 SNEGSKA (reference sequence). CDR3 coding DNA: TGCAGTGCTAGTCAACCGGGACAACCCCTAACAAACTATGGCTACACCTTC. Its protein is CSASQPGQPLTNYGYTF.

This chain joins TRBV7-2 and TRBJ1-1; no clear D gene. CDR3 size: 13 residues. Germline V CDR1 and CDR2: SGHTA, FQGNSA. Trimming removed 2 bases from V and 1 base from J, with 5 bases in between. This CDR3 is CASSLSGNTEAFF. Written as DNA, the CDR3 is TGTGCCAGCAGCTTATCGGGGAACACTGAAGCTTTCTTT.

The J gene is TRBJ2-7, the V gene TRBV6-5; 8 bases line up with TRBD1. Germline V gene sequence: CDR1 MNHEY, CDR2 SVGAGI. V dropped 8 bases and J dropped 4; count of bases not matched to a gene: 7. The CDR3 spans 13 residues. The CDR3 sequence: CASRAGGLYEQYF. The CDR3 bases are TGTGCCAGCCGGGCAGGGGGCTTGTACGAGCAGTACTTC.

This rearrangement joins TRBV9 to TRBJ2-5; 8 bases fit TRBD1. The length of the CDR3 is 15 residues. The J segment lost 2 bases and the V segment lost 3 bases, leaving 6 bases of the junction unmatched. Germline CDR1 and CDR2: SGDLS and YYNGEE. Written as DNA, the CDR3 is TGTGCCAGCAGCGGGTCGGGGACAGGACAAGAGACCCAGTACTTC. Translated: CASSGSGTGQETQYF.

The chain carries TRBV24-1 and TRBJ2-2; 8 positions match TRBD1. The CDR3 is made up of 16 amino acids. Losses at the gene ends were 4 bases for V and 5 bases for J; bases not matched to a gene: 8. Germline CDR1 KGHDR, CDR2 SFDVKD. CDR3 in amino acids: CATSDRKQGATGELFF. In DNA form, the CDR3 reads TGTGCCACCAGTGACCGGAAGCAGGGGGCGACCGGGGAGCTGTTTTTT.

The chain has TRBV9 and TRBJ2-1, with 7 bases aligning to TRBD1. CDR3 size: 14 residues. CDR1 is SGDLS and CDR2 is YYNGEE in the germline V gene. Losses at the gene ends were 9 bases for V and 5 bases for J; bases not matched to a gene: 11. CDR3 amino acids: CATQPQGQNNEQFF. The DNA of the CDR3 is TGTGCCACCCAACCCCAGGGACAGAACAATGAGCAGTTCTTC.

The chain carries TRBV15 and TRBJ2-6; 9 positions match TRBD1. This CDR3 has 19 residues. V lost 5 bases and J lost 2; bases outside the gene matches: 13. The V gene's germline CDR1 is LNHNV and CDR2 YYDKDF (reference sequence). CDR3: CATSYALPGQGAGANVLTF. For the CDR3, the DNA is TGTGCCACCAGCTATGCCCTCCCGGGACAGGGAGCTGGGGCCAACGTCCTGACTTTC.

The chain links TRBV19 to TRBJ1-5; D gene ambiguous. V was cut by 0 bases and J by 9 bases, with 9 bases left in between. This CDR3 has 13 residues. Germline CDR1 and CDR2: LNHDA and SQIVND (reference sequence). The CDR3 sequence is CASSIDIRLPQHF. The CDR3 nucleotides are TGTGCCAGTAGTATAGACATTCGACTGCCCCAGCATTTT.

This chain connects TRBV12-3 or TRBV12-4 to TRBJ1-2, with 10 bases that match TRBD1. After removal of 8 bases from V and 6 bases from J, the junction contained 6 bases not matched to a gene. CDR3 size: 13 residues. The CDR3 bases are TGTGCCAGCGCCACGACAGGGGGCAATGGCTACACCTTC. The encoded protein is CASATTGGNGYTF.

This sequence joins TRBV19 and TRBJ2-7, with a possible D match to TRBD1 (5 bases). CDR1 is LNHDA, CDR2 SQIVND, per germline (reference sequence). CDR3 size: 14 residues. V shed 4 bases and J shed 3 bases, with 13 bases lying between them. The CDR3 region is CASSNRVGDYEQYF. CDR3 coding DNA: TGTGCCAGTAGTAATAGGGTAGGGGACTACGAGCAGTACTTC.

This clone was counted once. The J gene is TRBJ1-5, the V gene TRBV6-4; 7 bases are shared with TRBD1. Germline V CDR1 and CDR2: MRHNA, SNTAGT. With V trimmed by 3 bases and J by 4 bases, 6 bases remained unmatched. The CDR3 runs to 15 residues. CDR3 region: CASSDRGTANQPQHF. The CDR3 coding sequence is TGTGCCAGCAGTGATAGGGGGACAGCTAATCAGCCCCAGCATTTT.

The rearrangement links TRBV2 to TRBJ1-1; 8 bases align to TRBD1. Trimming cost V 7 bases and J 7 bases; bases outside gene matches: 14. The germline V gene encodes CDR1 SNHLY and CDR2 FYNNEI. The CDR3 has 15 amino acids. In DNA, the CDR3 is TGTGCCAGCAACCCTAGGACAGGGCCGGAGGGTGAAGCTTTCTTT. Its protein is CASNPRTGPEGEAFF.

This clone came up once. V and J are TRBV9 and TRBJ2-7; possibly TRBD1 for D (5 bases). Deletions cut 9 bases from V and 0 bases from J, with 19 bases between. CDR3 length: 15 amino acids. From germline, CDR1 is SGDLS and CDR2 YYNGEE. The CDR3 region has the DNA TGTGCCATCTTTACTACCTCGACAGACTCCTACGAGCAGTACTTC. It encodes CAIFTTSTDSYEQYF.

This clone was recorded once. The chain couples TRBV19 to TRBJ2-1, with a tentative D call TRBD1 (5 bases). V shed 4 bases and J shed 8 bases, with 12 bases lying between them. The CDR3 runs 13 residues. CDR1 and CDR2 (germline): LNHDA, SQIVND (reference sequence). CDR3 DNA: TGTGCCAGTAGTACGGGCAGGGCGGATGAGCAGTTCTTC. This gives the protein CASSTGRADEQFF. The variable domain in full, with the rest retrieved from reference TRBV19 and TRBJ2-1, is DGGITQSPKYLFRKEGQNVTLSCEQNLNHDAMYWYRQDPGQGLRLIYYSQIVNDFQKGDIAEGYSVSREKKESFPLTVTSAQKNPTAFYLCASSTGRADEQFFGPGTRLTVL.

The chain joins TRBV5-5 to TRBJ1-1; 7 positions agree with TRBD1. The CDR3 has 12 amino acids. The V gene end was trimmed by 4 bases and the J gene end by 6 bases; junction bases not matched to a gene: 3. From germline, CDR1 is SGHKS and CDR2 YYEKEE (reference sequence). In DNA, the CDR3 is TGTGCCAGCAGCGCCGGGACAGCTGAAGCTTTCTTT. Protein: CASSAGTAEAFF.

This rearrangement joins TRBV2 to TRBJ2-7, with D maybe TRBD1 (5 bases). CDR3 size: 14 residues. Per the germline V gene, CDR1 is SNHLY and CDR2 is FYNNEI. The V end was cut by 5 bases, the J end by 4 bases, with 15 bases between. CDR3 nucleotide sequence: TGTGCCAGCAGTATCAGGGTAGGGTATTACGAGCAGTACTTC. Protein sequence: CASSIRVGYYEQYF.

V is TRBV5-4 and J is TRBJ1-2, with D possibly being TRBD1 (6 bases). Trimming took 6 bases from V and 1 from J, leaving 19 bases between them. The CDR3 is made up of 16 amino acids. In germline, CDR1 is SGHNT, CDR2 YYREEE (reference sequence). CDR3 sequence (DNA): TGTGCCAGCACCGGTGGGCGGGGGGCCGATAACTATGGCTACACCTTC. It codes for CASTGGRGADNYGYTF.

The CDR3 sequence: CASSRFPSDSSYNEQFF. Written as DNA, the CDR3 is TGTGCCAGTAGTCGCTTCCCTAGCGACAGCTCCTACAATGAGCAGTTCTTC. This chain connects TRBV19 to TRBJ2-1; a weak D match, TRBD2 (6 bases). Germline-derived CDR1 and CDR2 are LNHDA and SQIVND (reference sequence). V shed 5 bases and J shed 0 bases, with 17 bases lying between them. The CDR3 totals 17 residues.

This chain uses TRBV4-3 with TRBJ2-2, with unresolved D. The germline CDR1 and CDR2 sequences are LGHNA and YSLEER. This CDR3 has 14 amino acids. Deletions cut 2 bases from V and 4 bases from J, with 8 bases between. DNA of the CDR3: TGCGCCAGCAGCCAAACCAGAGGCACCGGGGAGCTGTTTTTT. This translates into CASSQTRGTGELFF.

V is TRBV9 and J is TRBJ1-1; D may be TRBD1 (5 bases). V was pared by 2 bases and J by 2 bases, with 13 bases between. This CDR3 has 15 amino acids. Germline-derived CDR1 and CDR2 are SGDLS and YYNGEE. The CDR3 DNA is TGTGCCAGCAGCGTCGGGACTACAGATAACACTGAAGCTTTCTTT. Encoded protein: CASSVGTTDNTEAFF.

This clone is a singleton in its sample. The chain is built from TRBV5-8 and TRBJ2-4; D ambiguous. This CDR3 is 14 amino acids long. Germline-derived CDR1 and CDR2 are SGHTS and YDEGEE. V was shortened by 0 bases and J by 5 bases, with 9 bases between the two germline ends. The CDR3 sequence is CASSLAPEENIQYF. CDR3 nucleotide sequence: TGTGCCAGCAGCTTGGCCCCCGAGGAAAACATTCAGTACTTC.

The rearrangement joins TRBV27 to TRBJ2-7; possibly TRBD2 for D (6 bases). This CDR3 has 14 amino acids. In germline, CDR1 is MNHEY, CDR2 SMNVEV (reference sequence). Trimming took 8 bases from V and 1 from J, leaving 15 bases between them. The CDR3 DNA sequence: TGTGCCAGCCGCTCTGGAGGGGTTTCCTACGAGCAGTACTTC. It encodes CASRSGGVSYEQYF.

This clone was seen only a few times. The chain links TRBV12-3 or TRBV12-4 to TRBJ2-7; maybe TRBD1 (5 bases). The CDR3 contains 12 residues. V was clipped by 5 bases and J by 2 bases, with 7 bases between them. CDR3 in amino acids: CASSETAYEQYF. The CDR3 DNA is TGTGCCAGCAGTGAGACAGCCTACGAGCAGTACTTC.

The V and J genes are TRBV4-3 and TRBJ1-4; a weak D match, TRBD1 (5 bases). The germline V gene encodes CDR1 LGHNA and CDR2 YSLEER. The germline V and J ends were trimmed by 3 bases and 4 bases, with 12 bases remaining between them. The CDR3 covers 15 residues. The CDR3 region is CASSQVGRVNEKLFF. Here the CDR3 DNA reads TGCGCCAGCAGCCAGGTCGGCAGGGTTAATGAAAAACTGTTTTTT.